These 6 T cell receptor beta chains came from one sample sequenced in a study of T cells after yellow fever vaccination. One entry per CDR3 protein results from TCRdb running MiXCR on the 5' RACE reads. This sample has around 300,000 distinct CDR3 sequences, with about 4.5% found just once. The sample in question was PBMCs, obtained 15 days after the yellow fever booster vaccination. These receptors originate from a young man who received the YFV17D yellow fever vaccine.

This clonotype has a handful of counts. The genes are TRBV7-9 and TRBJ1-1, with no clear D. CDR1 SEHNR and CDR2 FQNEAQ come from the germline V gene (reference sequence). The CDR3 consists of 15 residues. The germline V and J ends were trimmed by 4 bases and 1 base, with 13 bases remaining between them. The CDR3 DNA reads TGTGCCAGCAGCTCCCCGGGCCACCCGAACACTGAAGCTTTCTTT. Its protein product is CASSSPGHPNTEAFF.

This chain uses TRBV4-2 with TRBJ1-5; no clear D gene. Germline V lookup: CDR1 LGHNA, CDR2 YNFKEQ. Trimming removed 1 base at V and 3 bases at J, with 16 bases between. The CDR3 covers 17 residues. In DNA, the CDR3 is TGTGCCAGCAGCCAAGCTCGTAGGCAGGAGGACAATCAGCCCCAGCATTTT. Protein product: CASSQARRQEDNQPQHF.

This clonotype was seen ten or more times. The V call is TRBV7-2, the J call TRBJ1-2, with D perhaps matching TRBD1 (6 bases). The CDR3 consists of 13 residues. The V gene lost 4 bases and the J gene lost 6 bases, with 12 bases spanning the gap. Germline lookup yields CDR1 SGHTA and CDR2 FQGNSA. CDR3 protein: CASSSARGNGYTF. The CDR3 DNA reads TGTGCCAGCAGCTCCGCCAGGGGAAATGGCTACACCTTC.

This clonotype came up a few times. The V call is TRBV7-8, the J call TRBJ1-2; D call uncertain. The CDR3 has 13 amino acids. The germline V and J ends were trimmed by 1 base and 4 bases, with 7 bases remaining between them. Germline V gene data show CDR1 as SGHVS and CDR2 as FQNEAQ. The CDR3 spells CASSLGDAYGYTF. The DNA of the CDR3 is TGTGCCAGCAGCTTAGGGGATGCCTATGGCTACACCTTC.

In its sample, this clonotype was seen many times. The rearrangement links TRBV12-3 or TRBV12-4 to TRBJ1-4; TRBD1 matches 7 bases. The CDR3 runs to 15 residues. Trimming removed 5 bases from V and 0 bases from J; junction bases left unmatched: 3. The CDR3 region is CASSGTVATNEKLFF. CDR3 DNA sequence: TGTGCCAGCAGTGGGACAGTTGCAACTAATGAAAAACTGTTTTTT.

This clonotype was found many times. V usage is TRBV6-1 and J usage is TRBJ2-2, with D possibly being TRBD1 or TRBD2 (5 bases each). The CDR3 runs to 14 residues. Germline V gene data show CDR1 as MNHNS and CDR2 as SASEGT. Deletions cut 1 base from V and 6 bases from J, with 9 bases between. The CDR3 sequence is CASSEGSGPGELFF. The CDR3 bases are TGTGCCAGCAGTGAAGGGTCGGGGCCCGGGGAGCTGTTTTTT.